The 16 T cell receptor beta chains below come from one sample, sequenced in a study of a mutant IDH1 vaccine in newly diagnosed glioma. The method was immunoSEQ multiplex PCR; TCRdb's version includes in-frame clones alone and lacks a portion of them. The top ten clones hold approximately 9.4% of a sample with over 25,000 clones, under 85% of them seen once. The time point is: week 35, safety follow-up. Each vaccine dose was 300 ug of mutant IDH1 20-mer peptide, with topical imiquimod. Their antigens are not known. Material: PBMCs, obtained from a glioma patient whose treatment included an IDH1 peptide vaccine. The receptors were gathered from a woman aged 25 to 45 with glioma. Some clones in this sample may be carry-over from other donors' samples.

The chain is built from TRBV2 and TRBJ2-1, with a tentative D call TRBD2 (6 bases). Looked up from germline, CDR1 is SNHLY and CDR2 is FYNNEI. Trimming took off 10 bases at V and 0 bases at J, with 22 bases between the two ends. CDR3 length: 17 residues. CDR3 residues: CATLGRRGESSYNEQFF. The CDR3 DNA reads TGTGCCACACTAGGACGCCGCGGGGAGAGCTCCTACAATGAGCAGTTCTTC.

Only a few counts were recorded for this clone. The junction does not match germline at one end; this may be a read error. The chain is built from TRBV29-1 and TRBJ1-1; unclear D gene. CDR3 size: 14 residues. Germline CDR1 reads SQVTM; CDR2 reads ANQGSEA. CDR3 amino acids: CSVQEYRANTEAFF. The DNA of the CDR3 is TGCAGCGTTCAAGAATATAGGGCGAACACTGAAGCTTTCTTT.

This chain connects TRBV5-6 to TRBJ1-4, with TRBD1 matching over 12 bases. Germline CDR1 reads SGHDT; CDR2 reads YYEEEE. Trimming at V came to 4 bases and at J to 8 bases, leaving 6 bases not matched to a gene. This CDR3 spans 15 amino acids. CDR3 in amino acids: CASSLSGTGGEKLFF. Written as DNA, the CDR3 is TGTGCCAGCAGCCTCTCCGGGACAGGGGGCGAAAAACTGTTTTTT.

This chain uses TRBV19 with TRBJ2-2; D is unclear. Germline-derived CDR1 and CDR2 are LNHDA and SQIVND (reference sequence). The CDR3 is 17 residues long. Deletions cut 6 bases from V and 6 bases from J, with 23 bases between. The CDR3 DNA sequence: TGTGCCAGTAGCACCCCTCCCCCAGGAAAAGTAGCCGGGGAGCTGTTTTTT. It is translated as CASSTPPPGKVAGELFF.

The rearrangement links TRBV15 to TRBJ1-1; possibly TRBD1 for D (5 bases). This CDR3 spans 13 amino acids. From germline, CDR1 is LNHNV and CDR2 YYDKDF (reference sequence). The V and J ends lost 3 bases and 11 bases respectively, with 16 bases between them. CDR3 loop: CATSSGAIGMAFF. The CDR3 coding sequence is TGTGCCACCAGCAGCGGGGCAATTGGAATGGCTTTCTTT.

The CDR3 DNA follows: TGTGCCTGGAGTCCCCGGGACAGGGACTATCTGCGGGAGGGAAATGAGCAGTTCTTC. It specifies CAWSPRDRDYLREGNEQFF. The chain combines TRBV30 with TRBJ2-1; D may match TRBD1 or TRBD2 (9 bases each). This CDR3 comprises 19 residues. Per germline, CDR1 GTSNPN and CDR2 SVGIG (reference sequence). V lost 2 bases, J lost 7 bases, and 30 bases lay in between.

This clone occurred once. The chain employs TRBV28 and TRBJ2-5; no definite D call. V lost 1 base, J lost 2 bases, and 11 bases lay in between. CDR1 is MDHEN, CDR2 SYDVKM, per germline. CDR3 length: 15 amino acids. In DNA form, the CDR3 reads TGTGCCAGCAGTTTATATAGGAGCACGCAAGAGACCCAGTACTTC. Its translation is CASSLYRSTQETQYF.

This clone appeared a single time. The genes are TRBV6-1 and TRBJ2-7, with D tentatively TRBD2 (6 bases). The germline V and J ends were trimmed by 8 bases and 0 bases, with 17 bases remaining between them. Germline CDR1 MNHNS, CDR2 SASEGT. The CDR3 spans 15 residues. CDR3 amino acids: CASQREATASYEQYF. Written as DNA, the CDR3 is TGTGCCAGCCAGAGGGAGGCGACTGCCTCCTACGAGCAGTACTTC.

The chain recombines TRBV28 with TRBJ2-7; TRBD1 is a possible D gene (5 bases). Germline V gene sequence: CDR1 MDHEN, CDR2 SYDVKM. There are 15 residues in the CDR3. V lost 6 bases to trimming and J lost 2 bases, with 17 bases between them. The CDR3 reads CASSPQPAGPYEQYF. CDR3 DNA: TGTGCCAGCAGCCCCCAGCCGGCAGGGCCCTACGAGCAGTACTTC.

The J gene is TRBJ2-7, the V gene TRBV5-6; 7 positions match TRBD1. The V gene's germline CDR1 is SGHDT and CDR2 YYEEEE. CDR3 size: 18 residues. Germline trimming cut 0 bases from V and 0 bases from J; bases unmatched to any gene: 12. CDR3: CASSLDRTGFPFSYEQYF. CDR3 DNA: TGTGCCAGCAGCTTGGACCGGACAGGTTTTCCCTTCTCCTACGAGCAGTACTTC.

The chain joins TRBV6-5 to TRBJ1-1; no reliable D call. Germline lookup yields CDR1 MNHEY and CDR2 SVGAGI. The germline V and J ends were trimmed by 7 bases and 3 bases, with 6 bases remaining between them. The CDR3 consists of 11 residues. CDR3: CASMRHTEAFF. The CDR3 DNA follows: TGTGCCAGCATGCGACACACTGAAGCTTTCTTT.

The chain links TRBV9 to TRBJ2-3; D unclear. The V end was cut by 0 bases, the J end by 13 bases, with 15 bases between. CDR3 length equals 13 residues. Germline CDR1 reads SGDLS; CDR2 reads YYNGEE. The CDR3 sequence: CASSVAPTTYKYF. Written as DNA, the CDR3 is TGTGCCAGCAGCGTAGCTCCCACCACCTACAAGTATTTT.

The chain couples TRBV7-9 to TRBJ2-7, with 10 bases aligning to TRBD2. This CDR3 is built from 18 residues. CDR1 is SEHNR, CDR2 FQNEAQ, per germline (reference sequence). The J segment lost 3 bases and the V segment lost 1 base, leaving 12 bases of the junction unmatched. The CDR3 is CASSLGGLAGVTGYEQYF. The CDR3 DNA reads TGTGCCAGCAGCTTAGGAGGGCTAGCGGGAGTCACGGGCTACGAGCAGTACTTC.

This clone was counted between two and nine times. The rearrangement links TRBV6-5 to TRBJ1-2; D possibly corresponds to TRBD1 (5 bases). From germline, CDR1 is MNHEY and CDR2 SVGAGI. V was clipped by 2 bases and J by 0 bases, with 7 bases between them. This CDR3 has 14 residues. CDR3 sequence (DNA): TGTGCCAGCAGTTACGGGACGGCTAACTATGGCTACACCTTC. This sequence encodes CASSYGTANYGYTF.

V and J are TRBV11-3 and TRBJ2-3; D gene unclear. Germline V lookup: CDR1 SGHNT, CDR2 YENEEA. The V gene lost 2 bases and the J gene lost 0 bases, with 9 bases spanning the gap. The length of the CDR3 is 15 residues. CDR3 DNA: TGTGCCAGCAGCTTATATGCATCTAGCACAGATACGCAGTATTTT. Translation: CASSLYASSTDTQYF.

This sequence joins TRBV9 and TRBJ2-5, with D maybe TRBD1 (6 bases). The CDR3 has 17 amino acids. Germline V gene data show CDR1 as SGDLS and CDR2 as YYNGEE. Between the trimmed V and J ends, which lost 0 bases and 5 bases, there was a span of 20 bases. The CDR3 DNA sequence: TGTGCCAGCAGCGTAGATTTCCACGCAGGGGCCCTGGAGACCCAGTACTTC. Residues: CASSVDFHAGALETQYF.